The T cell receptor (beta chain) under discussion was sequenced for a study of CD8 T cells in ankylosing spondylitis. Regarding this clonotype: The target antigen is unknown.

With molecular barcodes, quantitative 5'-RACE was used to make the TCR beta libraries. TCRdb independently ran MiXCR on the 5' RACE reads; one entry per CDR3 protein. The table shows around 340,000 distinct CDR3 sequences, with roughly 22% occurring only once. Study results and caveats: Ankylosing spondylitis blood appeared to be characterized by a TCR beta motif of eight highly homologous variants.

Sequenced sample: blood, either unsorted or a sorted T cell fraction (not recorded which). The source of this sequence is a male donor with ankylosing spondylitis or in good health (not recorded which).

CDR3 bases: TGTGCCAGCAAACTAGCGGGGGGTATAGGCAATGAGCAGTTCTTC. It encodes CASKLAGGIGNEQFF. The chain links TRBV28 to TRBJ2-1, with 12 nucleotides matching TRBD2. After removal of 7 bases from V and 6 bases from J, the junction contained 7 bases not matched to a gene. Germline V gene lookup returns CDR1 MDHEN and CDR2 SYDVKM. The CDR3 spans 15 residues. Supplemented by reference TRBV28 and TRBJ2-1, the full variable domain reads DVKVTQSSRYLVKRTGEKVFLECVQDMDHENMFWYRQDPGLGLRLIYFSYDVKMKEKGDIPEGYSVSREKKERFSLILESASTNQTSMYLCASKLAGGIGNEQFFGPGTRLTVL.